The present TCR beta chain was sequenced within a study of cytomegalovirus exposure and HLA in healthy donors. Data came from immunoSEQ multiplex PCR; TCRdb stores just in-frame clones and leaves some out. The sample lists more than 300,000 clones, around 86% occurring once. CDR1 and CDR2 from the germline V gene are LNHNV and YYDKDF (reference sequence). V gave up 5 bases and J gave up 8 bases, with 18 bases separating them. This CDR3 region has 14 residues. The sequenced sample was PBMCs. This sequence originates from a woman aged 18 to 35 in good health and CMV-seronegative. The rearrangement uses TRBV15 and TRBJ1-2; D is ambiguous. The DNA for the CDR3 is TGTGCCACCAGCCCTCGCGAGGAACGTGGCGGCTACACCTTC. Its translation is CATSPREERGGYTF.